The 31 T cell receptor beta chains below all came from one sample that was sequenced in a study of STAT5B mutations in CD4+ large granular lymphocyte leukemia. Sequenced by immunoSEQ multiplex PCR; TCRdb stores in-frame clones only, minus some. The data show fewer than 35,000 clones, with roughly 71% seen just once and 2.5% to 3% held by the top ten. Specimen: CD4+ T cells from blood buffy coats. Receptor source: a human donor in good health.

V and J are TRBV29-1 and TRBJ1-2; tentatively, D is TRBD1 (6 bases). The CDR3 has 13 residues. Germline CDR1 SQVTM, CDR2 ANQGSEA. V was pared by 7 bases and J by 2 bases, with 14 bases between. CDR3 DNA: TGCAGCGCCGCTGGGGGGCTAAACTATGGCTACACCTTC. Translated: CSAAGGLNYGYTF.

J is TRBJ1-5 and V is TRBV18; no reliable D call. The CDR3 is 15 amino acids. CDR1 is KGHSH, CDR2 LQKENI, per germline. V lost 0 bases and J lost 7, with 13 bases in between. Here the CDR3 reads CASSPPFAESQPQHF. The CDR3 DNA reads TGTGCCAGCTCACCACCTTTCGCAGAGTCCCAGCCCCAGCATTTT.

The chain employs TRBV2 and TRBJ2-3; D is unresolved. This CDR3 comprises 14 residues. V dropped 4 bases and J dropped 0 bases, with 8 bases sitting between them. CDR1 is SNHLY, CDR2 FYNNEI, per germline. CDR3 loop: CASSGTASTDTQYF. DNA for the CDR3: TGTGCCAGCAGTGGGACGGCTAGCACAGATACGCAGTATTTT.

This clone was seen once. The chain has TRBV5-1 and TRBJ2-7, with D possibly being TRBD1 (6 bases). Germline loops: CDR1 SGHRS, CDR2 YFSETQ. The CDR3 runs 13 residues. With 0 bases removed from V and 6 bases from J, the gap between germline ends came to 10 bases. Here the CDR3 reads CASSLGGPTEQYF. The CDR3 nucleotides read TGCGCCAGCAGCTTGGGGGGGCCCACCGAGCAGTACTTC.

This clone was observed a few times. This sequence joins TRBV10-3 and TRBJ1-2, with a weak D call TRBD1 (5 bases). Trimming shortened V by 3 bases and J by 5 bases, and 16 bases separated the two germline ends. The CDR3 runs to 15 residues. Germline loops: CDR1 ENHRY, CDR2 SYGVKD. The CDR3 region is CAISDETVGTYGYTF. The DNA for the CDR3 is TGTGCCATCAGTGATGAGACAGTTGGAACGTATGGCTACACCTTC.

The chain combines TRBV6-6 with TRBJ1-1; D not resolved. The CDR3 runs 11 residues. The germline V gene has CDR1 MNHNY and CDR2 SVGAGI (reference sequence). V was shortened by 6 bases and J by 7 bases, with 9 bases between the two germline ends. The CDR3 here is CASSRNGEAFF. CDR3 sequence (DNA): TGTGCCAGCAGCCGGAACGGTGAAGCTTTCTTT.

CDR3 DNA sequence: TGTGCCTGGAGTTGGGAGCCGGCCTACGAGCAGTACTTC. It yields the protein CAWSWEPAYEQYF. The chain uses TRBV30 and TRBJ2-7, with a possible D match to TRBD2 (5 bases). The V end lost 2 bases, the J end lost 2 bases, and 10 bases lay between the germline ends. Germline-derived CDR1 and CDR2 are GTSNPN and SVGIG (reference sequence). The CDR3 contains 13 residues.

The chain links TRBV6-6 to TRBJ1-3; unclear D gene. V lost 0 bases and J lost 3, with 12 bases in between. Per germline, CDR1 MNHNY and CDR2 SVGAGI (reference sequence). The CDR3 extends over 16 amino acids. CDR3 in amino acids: CASSYSAITFGNTIYF. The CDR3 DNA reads TGTGCCAGCAGTTACTCTGCCATAACCTTTGGAAACACCATATATTTT.

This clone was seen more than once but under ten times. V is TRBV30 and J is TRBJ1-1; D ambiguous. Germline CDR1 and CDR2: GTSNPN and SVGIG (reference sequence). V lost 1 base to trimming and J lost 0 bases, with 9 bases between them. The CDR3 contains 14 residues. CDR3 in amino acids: CAWSGEIMNTEAFF. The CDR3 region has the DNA TGTGCCTGGAGTGGGGAGATAATGAACACTGAAGCTTTCTTT.

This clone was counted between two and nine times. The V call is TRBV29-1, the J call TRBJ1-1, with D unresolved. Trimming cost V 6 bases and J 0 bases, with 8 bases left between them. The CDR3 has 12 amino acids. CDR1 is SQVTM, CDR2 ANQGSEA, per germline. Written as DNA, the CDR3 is TGCAGCGTCGGGAGACTGAACACTGAAGCTTTCTTT. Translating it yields CSVGRLNTEAFF.

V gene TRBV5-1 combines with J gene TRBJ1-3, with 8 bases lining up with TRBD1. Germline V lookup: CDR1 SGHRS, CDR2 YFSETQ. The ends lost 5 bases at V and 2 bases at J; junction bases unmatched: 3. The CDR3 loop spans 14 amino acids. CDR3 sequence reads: CASSQDRAGNTIYF. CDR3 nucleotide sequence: TGCGCCAGCAGTCAGGACAGGGCTGGAAACACCATATATTTT.

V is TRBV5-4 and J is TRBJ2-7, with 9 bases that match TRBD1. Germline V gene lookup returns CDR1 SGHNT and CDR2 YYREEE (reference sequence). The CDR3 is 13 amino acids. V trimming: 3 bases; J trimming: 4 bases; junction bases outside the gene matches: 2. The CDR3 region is CASSSGTGYEQYF. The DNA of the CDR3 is TGTGCCAGCAGCTCCGGGACAGGGTACGAGCAGTACTTC.

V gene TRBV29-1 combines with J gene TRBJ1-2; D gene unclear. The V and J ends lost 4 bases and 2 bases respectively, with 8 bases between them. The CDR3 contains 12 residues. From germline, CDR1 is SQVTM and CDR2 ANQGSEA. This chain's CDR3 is CSVAMGNYGYTF. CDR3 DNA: TGCAGCGTTGCTATGGGGAACTATGGCTACACCTTC.

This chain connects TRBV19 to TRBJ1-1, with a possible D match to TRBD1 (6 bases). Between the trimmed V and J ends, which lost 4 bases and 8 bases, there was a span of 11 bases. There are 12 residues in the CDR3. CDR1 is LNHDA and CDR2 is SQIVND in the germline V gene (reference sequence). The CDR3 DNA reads TGTGCCAGTAGTAGAACAGGGCTAGAAGCTTTCTTT. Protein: CASSRTGLEAFF.

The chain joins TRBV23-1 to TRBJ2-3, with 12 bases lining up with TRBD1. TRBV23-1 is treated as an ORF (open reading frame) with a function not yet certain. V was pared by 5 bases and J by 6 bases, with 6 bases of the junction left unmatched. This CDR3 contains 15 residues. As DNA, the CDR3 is TGCGCCAGCAGTATGGGACAGGGGGCTGGCGATACGCAGTATTTT. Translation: CASSMGQGAGDTQYF.

CDR3 bases: TGTGCCACCAGCAGAGAGCAGGGAGGTGAAAAACTGTTTTTT. This translates into CATSREQGGEKLFF. V gene TRBV15 combines with J gene TRBJ1-4; TRBD1 is a possible D gene (5 bases). Trimming removed 0 bases from V and 7 bases from J, with 9 bases in between. This CDR3 contains 14 residues. Germline CDR1 reads LNHNV; CDR2 reads YYDKDF (reference sequence).

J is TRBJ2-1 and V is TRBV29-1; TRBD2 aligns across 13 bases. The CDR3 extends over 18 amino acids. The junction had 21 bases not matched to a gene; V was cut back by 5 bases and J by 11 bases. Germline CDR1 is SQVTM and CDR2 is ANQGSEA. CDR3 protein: CSVSFPTSGGAGDRKQFF. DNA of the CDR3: TGCAGCGTTTCGTTTCCTACTAGCGGGGGGGCGGGTGATAGGAAGCAGTTCTTC.

In DNA, the CDR3 is TGTGCCAGCAGCTCGGGACCTTTATGGGAGACCCAGTACTTC. It yields the protein CASSSGPLWETQYF. The chain is built from TRBV7-9 and TRBJ2-5; D assignment may be TRBD1 or TRBD2 (5 bases each). Germline CDR1 reads SEHNR; CDR2 reads FQNEAQ (reference sequence). V was clipped by 4 bases and J by 5 bases, with 14 bases between them. This CDR3 has 14 amino acids.

The CDR3 DNA follows: TGCGCCAGCAGCCAAGTAGCAGGGGTGTCCGGGGAGCTGTTTTTT. It encodes CASSQVAGVSGELFF. The rearrangement uses TRBV4-1 and TRBJ2-2; TRBD1 might be the D (6 bases). The CDR3 length is 15 residues. Germline CDR1 and CDR2: MGHRA and YSYEKL. The V and J ends lost 1 base and 6 bases respectively, with 12 bases between them.

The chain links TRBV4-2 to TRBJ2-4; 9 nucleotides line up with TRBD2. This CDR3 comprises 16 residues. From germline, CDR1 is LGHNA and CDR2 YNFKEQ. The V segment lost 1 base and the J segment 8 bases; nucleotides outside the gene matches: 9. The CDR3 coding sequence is TGTGCCAGCAGCCAAGCGCGGGGGGGCCGAGACGACATTCAGTACTTC. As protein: CASSQARGGRDDIQYF.

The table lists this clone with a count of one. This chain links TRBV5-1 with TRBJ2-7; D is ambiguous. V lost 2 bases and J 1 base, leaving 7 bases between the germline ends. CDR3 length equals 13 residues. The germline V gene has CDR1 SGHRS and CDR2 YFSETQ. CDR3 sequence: CASSFTVSYEQYF. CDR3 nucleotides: TGCGCCAGCAGCTTTACAGTTTCCTACGAGCAGTACTTC.

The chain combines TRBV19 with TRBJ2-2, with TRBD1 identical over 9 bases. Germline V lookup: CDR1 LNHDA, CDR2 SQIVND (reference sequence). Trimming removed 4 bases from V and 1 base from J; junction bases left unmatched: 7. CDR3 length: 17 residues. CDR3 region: CASSNLWGQGNTGELFF. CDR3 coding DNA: TGTGCCAGTAGTAACCTGTGGGGACAGGGGAACACCGGGGAGCTGTTTTTT.

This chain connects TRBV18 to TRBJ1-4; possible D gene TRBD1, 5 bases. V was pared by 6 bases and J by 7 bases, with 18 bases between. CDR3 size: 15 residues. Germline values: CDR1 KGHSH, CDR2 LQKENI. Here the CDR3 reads CASSPRDLRGEKLFF. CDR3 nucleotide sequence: TGTGCCAGCTCTCCCCGGGACTTAAGGGGTGAAAAACTGTTTTTT.

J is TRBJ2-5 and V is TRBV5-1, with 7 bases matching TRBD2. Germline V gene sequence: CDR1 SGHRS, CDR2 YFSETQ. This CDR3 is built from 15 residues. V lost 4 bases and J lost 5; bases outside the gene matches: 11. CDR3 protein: CASSNALTSAETQYF. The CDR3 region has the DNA TGCGCCAGCAGCAACGCACTCACTAGCGCCGAGACCCAGTACTTC.

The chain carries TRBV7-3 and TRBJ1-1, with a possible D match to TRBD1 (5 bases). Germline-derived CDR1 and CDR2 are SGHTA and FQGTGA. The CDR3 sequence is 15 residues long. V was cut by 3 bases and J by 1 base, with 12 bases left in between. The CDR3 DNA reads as TGTGCCAGCAGCTTCTCCCTAACAGGGAACACTGAAGCTTTCTTT. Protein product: CASSFSLTGNTEAFF.

The CDR3 bases are TGTGCCAGCAGCCCGGGCCTTAGCGGGAAGTACGAGCAGTACTTC. It specifies CASSPGLSGKYEQYF. The J gene is TRBJ2-7, the V gene TRBV7-2; 8 bases map to TRBD2. Germline V gene data show CDR1 as SGHTA and CDR2 as FQGNSA. The CDR3 consists of 15 residues. V was clipped by 5 bases and J by 4 bases; unmatched bases: 10.

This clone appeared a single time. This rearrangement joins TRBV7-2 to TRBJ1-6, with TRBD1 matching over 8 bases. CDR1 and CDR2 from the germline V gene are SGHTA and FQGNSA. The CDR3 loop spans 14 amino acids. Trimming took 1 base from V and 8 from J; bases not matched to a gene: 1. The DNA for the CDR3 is TGTGCCAGCAGCTTAGGACAGGGGCATTCACCCCTCCACTTT. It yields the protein CASSLGQGHSPLHF.

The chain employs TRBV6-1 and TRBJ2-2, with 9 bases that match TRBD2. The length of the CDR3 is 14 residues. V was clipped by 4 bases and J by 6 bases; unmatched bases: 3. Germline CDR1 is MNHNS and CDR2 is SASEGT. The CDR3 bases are TGTGCCAGCAGTGCGGAGCGGGGGGCCGGGGAGCTGTTTTTT. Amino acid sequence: CASSAERGAGELFF.

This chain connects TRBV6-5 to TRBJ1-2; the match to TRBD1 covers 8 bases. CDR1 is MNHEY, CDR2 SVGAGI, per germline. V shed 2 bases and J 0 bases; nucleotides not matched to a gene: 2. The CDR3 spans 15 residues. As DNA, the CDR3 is TGTGCCAGCAGTTACCTACAGGGGGCTAACTATGGCTACACCTTC. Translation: CASSYLQGANYGYTF.

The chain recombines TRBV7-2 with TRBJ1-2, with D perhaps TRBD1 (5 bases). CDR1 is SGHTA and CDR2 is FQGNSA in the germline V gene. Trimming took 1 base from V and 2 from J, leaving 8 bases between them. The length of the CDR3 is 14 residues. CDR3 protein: CASSLGQGNYGYTF. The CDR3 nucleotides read TGTGCCAGCAGCTTAGGGCAGGGCAACTATGGCTACACCTTC.

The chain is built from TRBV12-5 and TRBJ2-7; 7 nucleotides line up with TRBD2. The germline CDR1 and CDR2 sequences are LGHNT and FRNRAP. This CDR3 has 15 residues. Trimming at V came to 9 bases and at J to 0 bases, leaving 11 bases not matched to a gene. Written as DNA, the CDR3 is TGTGCTAGCCTGCCTAACGGGGGGAGCTCCTACGAGCAGTACTTC. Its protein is CASLPNGGSSYEQYF.